This T cell receptor beta chain was observed in a study of blood T cells in healthy people across ages. Combining a sample-barcoded 5' primer with a J-beta primer mix, a second PCR ran for about 6 to 11 cycles. Via MiXCR, TCRdb re-called the 5' RACE reads, giving one row per CDR3 protein. The sample has about 1.5 million distinct CDR3 sequences; around 42% are singletons. With regard to this clonotype: An end of the junction differs from the germline gene, which may be a read error.

Source material: blood. This receptor was taken from a woman under 30 in good health.

CDR3 sequence: CASENAEAFF. For the CDR3, the DNA is TGTGCCAGCGAGAACGCTGAAGCTTTCTTT. The chain couples TRBV28 to TRBJ1-1; D gene ambiguous. From germline, CDR1 is MDHEN and CDR2 SYDVKM. The CDR3 consists of 10 residues.